These 15 T cell receptor beta chains share one sample of origin, sequenced in a study of cytomegalovirus exposure and HLA in healthy donors. Amplification used 60 Vbeta primers and 13 Jbeta primers. TCRdb's table, derived via immunoSEQ multiplex PCR, lists solely in-frame clones and lacks some. Counted here are some 180,000 clones, approximately 11% occurring once; the ten biggest clones make up approximately 7.8%. The sample consisted of PBMCs. The receptors were sampled from a man aged 50 to 59 in good health and CMV-seropositive.

Only a few counts were recorded for this clone. The J gene is TRBJ1-1, the V gene TRBV7-9; 8 nucleotides agree with TRBD1. The CDR3 contains 14 residues. V shed 5 bases and J 4 bases; nucleotides not matched to a gene: 6. Germline assignment: CDR1 SEHNR and CDR2 FQNEAQ (reference sequence). As DNA, the CDR3 is TGTGCCAGCAGCCTCGACAGGGGTGGCACTGAAGCTTTCTTT. This translates into CASSLDRGGTEAFF.

This clone was picked up one time. The genes are TRBV11-3 and TRBJ2-1, with a weak D call TRBD2 (6 bases). CDR1 SGHNT and CDR2 YENEEA come from the germline V gene. This CDR3 contains 15 residues. Deletions cut 2 bases from V and 5 bases from J, with 13 bases between. CDR3 nucleotide sequence: TGTGCCAGCAGCTTACGGGACTCCTTTAACAATGAGCAGTTCTTC. Translated, it gives CASSLRDSFNNEQFF. Complete variable domain (other parts from reference TRBV11-3 and TRBJ2-1): EAGVVQSPRYKIIEKKQPVAFWCNPISGHNTLYWYLQNLGQGPELLIRYENEEAVDDSQLPKDRFSAERLKGVDSTLKIQPAELGDSAVYLCASSLRDSFNNEQFFGPGTRLTVL.

This clone has a handful of counts. The rearrangement links TRBV5-1 to TRBJ1-2, with 8 bases fitting TRBD1. Germline-derived CDR1 and CDR2 are SGHRS and YFSETQ. The CDR3 length is 15 residues. Trimming cost V 0 bases and J 6 bases; bases outside gene matches: 7. The CDR3 spells CASSLEARGQDGYTF. As DNA, the CDR3 is TGCGCCAGCAGCTTGGAGGCCAGGGGGCAGGATGGCTACACCTTC.

This clone occurred a few times. The gene calls are TRBV5-3 and TRBJ2-3; 9 positions match TRBD1. TRBV5-3 is sorted into the ORF group, with uncertain function. J was trimmed by 7 bases and V by 0 bases; bases with no gene match: 9. This CDR3 spans 16 amino acids. The CDR3 DNA is TGTGCCAGAAGCTTGGCCGGGACAGGGTATATTAATACGCAGTATTTT. Protein product: CARSLAGTGYINTQYF.

This clone came up a few times. The V gene is TRBV6-5, the J gene TRBJ1-1; 7 bases fit TRBD1. J was trimmed by 5 bases and V by 1 base; bases with no gene match: 4. Germline assignment: CDR1 MNHEY and CDR2 SVGAGI. The CDR3 sequence is 14 residues long. The CDR3 nucleotides read TGTGCCAGCAGTTACTTGACAGGGTCTACTGAAGCTTTCTTT. Its protein is CASSYLTGSTEAFF.

This clone came up a few times. The chain combines TRBV4-2 with TRBJ2-7, with D perhaps matching TRBD2 (6 bases). This CDR3 region has 14 residues. Germline V CDR1 and CDR2: LGHNA, YNFKEQ. The V and J ends lost 2 bases and 4 bases respectively, with 12 bases between them. CDR3 loop: CASSQPQAGYEQYF. The CDR3 DNA reads as TGTGCCAGCAGCCAACCCCAGGCGGGATACGAGCAGTACTTC.

This clone turned up a few times. The chain links TRBV7-9 to TRBJ1-1; D is undetermined. The CDR3 spans 15 residues. Deletions cut 2 bases from V and 3 bases from J, with 13 bases between. The germline V gene has CDR1 SEHNR and CDR2 FQNEAQ (reference sequence). CDR3 nucleotide sequence: TGTGCCAGCAGCTTAAGTACGACGAGGGACACTGAAGCTTTCTTT. Encoded protein: CASSLSTTRDTEAFF.

This clone has only a few counts. CDR3 region: CASSTRELSEKLFF. The CDR3 nucleotides are TGTGCCAGTAGTACCAGGGAATTAAGTGAAAAACTGTTTTTT. The genes are TRBV19 and TRBJ1-4, with D possibly TRBD1 on 5 matching bases. Germline CDR1 is LNHDA and CDR2 is SQIVND (reference sequence). The CDR3 runs 14 residues. V dropped 4 bases and J dropped 7 bases, with 13 bases sitting between them. The whole variable domain, filled in from reference TRBV19 and TRBJ1-4, reads DGGITQSPKYLFRKEGQNVTLSCEQNLNHDAMYWYRQDPGQGLRLIYYSQIVNDFQKGDIAEGYSVSREKKESFPLTVTSAQKNPTAFYLCASSTRELSEKLFFGSGTQLSVL.

The chain combines TRBV9 with TRBJ1-2; D is perhaps TRBD1 (6 bases). Germline V gene data show CDR1 as SGDLS and CDR2 as YYNGEE. The V and J ends lost 4 bases and 4 bases respectively, with 14 bases between them. The CDR3 sequence is 14 residues long. The CDR3 protein is CASSLRDTLYGYTF. The CDR3 nucleotides read TGTGCCAGCAGCCTCCGGGACACCCTCTATGGCTACACCTTC. The full variable domain, completed using reference TRBV9 and TRBJ1-2, is DSGVTQTPKHLITATGQRVTLRCSPRSGDLSVYWYQQSLDQGLQFLIQYYNGEERAKGNILERFSAQQFPDLHSELNLSSLELGDSALYFCASSLRDTLYGYTFGSGTRLTVV.

This clone turned up a few times. CDR3 in DNA: TGTGCCAGCAGCTTAAAAGGACAGGTTAGCTATGGCTACACCTTC. Amino acids: CASSLKGQVSYGYTF. The chain carries TRBV7-2 and TRBJ1-2, with TRBD1 matching over 7 bases. V was pared by 2 bases and J by 4 bases, with 7 bases of the junction left unmatched. From germline, CDR1 is SGHTA and CDR2 FQGNSA. The length of the CDR3 is 15 residues.

The rearrangement links TRBV4-1 to TRBJ2-3; TRBD2 matches 8 bases. V lost 8 bases, J lost 4 bases, and 11 bases stayed unmatched. This CDR3 is built from 15 residues. Germline values: CDR1 MGHRA, CDR2 YSYEKL. The CDR3, as DNA: TGCGCCAGCCTCCCCTTGGTCGGGGGGGCAGATACGCAGTATTTT. Its protein product is CASLPLVGGADTQYF.

The sample holds a few counts of this clone. The chain carries TRBV5-1 and TRBJ1-2; 11 bases agree with TRBD1. V shed 4 bases and J 2 bases; nucleotides not matched to a gene: 4. The CDR3 runs 15 residues. Germline V gene data show CDR1 as SGHRS and CDR2 as YFSETQ. The CDR3 nucleotides read TGCGCCAGCAGCGCAGGACAGGGGGCCAACTATGGCTACACCTTC. Protein sequence: CASSAGQGANYGYTF.

The V call is TRBV10-1, the J call TRBJ2-5, with 9 bases matching TRBD2. The CDR3 extends over 14 amino acids. Unmatched junction bases numbered 3, after V lost 2 bases and J lost 5 bases. CDR1 WNHNN and CDR2 SYGVQD come from the germline V gene (reference sequence). In DNA form, the CDR3 reads TGCGCCAGCAGTGAGAATAGCGGGGGTGAGACCCAGTACTTC. Protein: CASSENSGGETQYF.

V and J are TRBV7-2 and TRBJ1-2; D not resolved. Trimming pared 1 base from V and 0 bases from J, leaving 6 bases between. The CDR3 contains 14 residues. The germline V gene has CDR1 SGHTA and CDR2 FQGNSA. CDR3 loop: CASSLGVANYGYTF. CDR3 nucleotides: TGTGCCAGCAGCTTAGGAGTAGCTAACTATGGCTACACCTTC.

This clone came up a few times. The rearrangement joins TRBV28 to TRBJ1-2; 7 nucleotides match TRBD1. CDR3 length: 14 amino acids. With 9 bases clipped from V and 4 bases from J, the junction kept 11 bases outside the gene matches. The germline V gene encodes CDR1 MDHEN and CDR2 SYDVKM. The CDR3 protein is CASWGSTGVYGYTF. CDR3 in DNA: TGTGCCAGTTGGGGATCCACAGGGGTCTATGGCTACACCTTC.